The sample holds one count of the clone carrying this T cell receptor beta chain. The sample is drawn from a study of blood T cell repertoires in COVID-19. Study summary: Acute and convalescent COVID-19 specimens originated in the United States, Italy and Spain.

Germline V gene lookup returns CDR1 MNHEY and CDR2 SVGAGI. The V end was cut by 2 bases, the J end by 6 bases, with 10 bases between. The CDR3 is made up of 13 amino acids. In the original workflow: How many nucleated cells were present was estimated from reference gene primer amplification. This table comes from immunoSEQ multiplex PCR, and its TCRdb copy is limited to in-frame clones, with some not included. For V, J and clone size, that table is used; D and trimming come from the DNA. The table includes around 110,000 clones, around 92% detected once. The chain joins TRBV6-5 to TRBJ1-2; D remains ambiguous. The receptor was isolated from a man in his forties with active or convalescent COVID-19. What was sequenced was peripheral blood. CDR3 in amino acids: CASSYAQLDGYTF. In DNA, the CDR3 is TGTGCCAGCAGTTACGCACAGCTCGATGGCTACACCTTC.